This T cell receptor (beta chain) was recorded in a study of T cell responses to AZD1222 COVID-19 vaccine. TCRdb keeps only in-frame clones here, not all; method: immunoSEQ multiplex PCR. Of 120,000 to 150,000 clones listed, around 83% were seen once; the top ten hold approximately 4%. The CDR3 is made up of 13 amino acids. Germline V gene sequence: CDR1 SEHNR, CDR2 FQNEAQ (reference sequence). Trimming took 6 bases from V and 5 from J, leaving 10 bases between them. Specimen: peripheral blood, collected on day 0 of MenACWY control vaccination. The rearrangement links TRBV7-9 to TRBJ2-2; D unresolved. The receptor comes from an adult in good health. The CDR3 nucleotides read TGTGCCAGCAGGCCACAAGGGACCGGGGAGCTGTTTTTT. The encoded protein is CASRPQGTGELFF.